The rows below give T cell receptor beta chains drawn from one sample of a study of Graves' ophthalmopathy and Graves' hyperthyroidism. TCRdb redid the calling of the multiplex PCR reads with MiXCR, one entry per CDR3 protein. The repertoire has roughly 500,000 distinct CDR3 sequences, approximately 15% of them found once; the top ten carry 8% to 10%. Sequenced material: blood. The receptors were sampled from a woman aged 25 to 39 with Graves' ophthalmopathy. Each CDR3 is given with its conserved first and last residue. D genes are given only for firm matches. Some rows mark clone size as missing; the rest say once, few, many or name a class of expanded clone.

CDR3 DNA | CDR3 protein | V gene | clone size | J gene | D gene
TGTGCCAGCAGAAAACAGGGCGGGTCCAATAATTCACCCCTCCACTTT | CASRKQGGSNNSPLHF | TRBV6-1 | many | TRBJ1-6 | .
TGTGCCAGCAGTCTCTCCCCGAAATTGGGGGAGACCCAGTACTTC | CASSLSPKLGETQYF | TRBV12-3/TRBV12-4 | many | TRBJ2-5 | .
TGTGCCAGCAGTAAAATCGGGACAGGGAGGGCCACCCATGGCTACACCTTC | CASSKIGTGRATHGYTF | TRBV28 | many | TRBJ1-2 | TRBD1
TGTGCCAGCAGTTCACGCTCTGGAAACACCATATATTTT | CASSSRSGNTIYF | TRBV12-3/TRBV12-4 | many | TRBJ1-3 | .
TGTGCCACAGGACGGATCTCCTACGAGCAGTACTTC | CATGRISYEQYF | TRBV27 | many | TRBJ2-7 | .
TGCGCCAGCAGCCAAGTATCTGACAGCGCATACGAGCAGTACTTC | CASSQVSDSAYEQYF | TRBV4-1 | few | TRBJ2-7 | .
TGTGCCAGCAGCGTCACAGGAGGTCAGCCCCAGCATTTT | CASSVTGGQPQHF | TRBV12-3/TRBV12-4 | many | TRBJ1-5 | .
TGTGCCAGCAGCTTAGGCGGGGGGGGGATCACTGAAGCTTTCTTT | CASSLGGGGITEAFF | TRBV7-2 | many | TRBJ1-1 | .
TGTGCCACCAGTGACACCGGGACAGGGGACGAAGAGACCCAGTACTTC | CATSDTGTGDEETQYF | TRBV24-1 | many | TRBJ2-5 | TRBD1
TGTGCCAGCAGAGAAGGGCAGGCATACCAAGAGACCCAGTACTTC | CASREGQAYQETQYF | TRBV27 | many | TRBJ2-5 | .
TGTGCCACCAGCACCCGGACAGGCGGGAACACTGAAGCTTTCTTT | CATSTRTGGNTEAFF | TRBV15 | many | TRBJ1-1 | TRBD1
TGTGCCAGCAACGACCGGGGCCTTCAAATCTACGAGCAGTACTTC | CASNDRGLQIYEQYF | TRBV28 | many | TRBJ2-7 | .
TGCGCCAGCAGCCTATTTTTGGGGGTTGAAGCTTTCTTT | CASSLFLGVEAFF | TRBV4-1 | many | TRBJ1-1 | .
TGTGCCAGCAGTGACGGACTAACAGGGAGAGAGCAGTACTTC | CASSDGLTGREQYF | TRBV6-2/TRBV6-3 | many | TRBJ2-7 | .
TGCAGTGCTAGGGGCGTGGGTTCACCCCTCCACTTT | CSARGVGSPLHF | TRBV20-1 | many | TRBJ1-6 | .
TGTGCCAGCAGTGCCCATAACTATGGCTACACCTTC | CASSAHNYGYTF | TRBV12-3/TRBV12-4 | few | TRBJ1-2 | .
TGTGCCAGCAGTACCGGGACAGGGCGCTCCTACGAGCAGTACTTC | CASSTGTGRSYEQYF | TRBV12-3/TRBV12-4 | . | TRBJ2-7 | TRBD1
TGTGCCAGCAGTTTATCCCCCACAGCTACCACGGCCCAGCATTTT | CASSLSPTATTAQHF | TRBV28 | . | TRBJ1-5 | .
TGTGCCAGCAGGCCGGGACTAGCGGGATCGGGCGAGCAGTACTTC | CASRPGLAGSGEQYF | TRBV12-3/TRBV12-4 | many | TRBJ2-7 | TRBD2
TGTGCCAGCAGTTTCCCCGGGGAACCCCTCCACTTT | CASSFPGEPLHF | TRBV27 | many | TRBJ1-6 | .
TGTGCCAGCAGTGCCGGGTCCTACGAGCAGTACTTC | CASSAGSYEQYF | TRBV6-1 | many | TRBJ2-7 | .
TGTGCCAGCAACCTTGCAGGACAGGGTCCGAACACTGAAGCTTTCTTT | CASNLAGQGPNTEAFF | TRBV2 | many | TRBJ1-1 | TRBD1
TGTGCCAGCACCCACGGGACTAGCGGGAGGGCCGTCTCCTACGAGCAGTACTTC | CASTHGTSGRAVSYEQYF | TRBV6-2/TRBV6-3 | many | TRBJ2-7 | TRBD2
TGTGCCAGCAGTGACGGGACGCGACTCGAGCAGTACTTC | CASSDGTRLEQYF | TRBV6-2/TRBV6-3 | . | TRBJ2-7 | .
TGTGCCAGCAGTTTCTACAGGGTTATCACTGAAGCTTTCTTT | CASSFYRVITEAFF | TRBV28 | many | TRBJ1-1 | .
TGCGCCAGCAGCCAAGAAAGGGAAAAGGGCCCCCATGGAGAGACCCAGTACTTC | CASSQEREKGPHGETQYF | TRBV4-1 | many | TRBJ2-5 | .
TGTGCCAGAAGCATACAGGGGTACGAGCAGTACTTC | CARSIQGYEQYF | TRBV13 | . | TRBJ2-7 | TRBD1
TGTGCCAGCAGTTACGGCCGGACTAGCGGGAGAGGGGAGACCCAGTACTTC | CASSYGRTSGRGETQYF | TRBV6-5 | few | TRBJ2-5 | TRBD2
TGTGCCAGCAGTTACAAGCAGGGAGGCTACGAGCAGTACTTC | CASSYKQGGYEQYF | TRBV6-2/TRBV6-3 | . | TRBJ2-7 | .
TGCGCCAGCAGCCAAGTCTCCAGGGGGTCCCCCTACGAGCAGTACTTC | CASSQVSRGSPYEQYF | TRBV4-1 | many | TRBJ2-7 | TRBD1
TGTGCCAGCAGTCTGCGACCGAGTAGCAATCAGCCCCAGCATTTT | CASSLRPSSNQPQHF | TRBV6-2/TRBV6-3 | many | TRBJ1-5 | .
TGTGCCAGCAGCTTGACGGGGGTCAAAAACATTCAGTACTTC | CASSLTGVKNIQYF | TRBV7-9 | many | TRBJ2-4 | .
TGTGCCAGCAGCCAAGGTAGATTCGGCAACTACGAGCAGTACTTC | CASSQGRFGNYEQYF | TRBV3-1 | . | TRBJ2-7 | .
TGCGCCAGCAGCTGGACCGCGGGGGAAGAGACCCAGTACTTC | CASSWTAGEETQYF | TRBV5-1 | . | TRBJ2-5 | TRBD2
TGCAGTGCCACCGGGACAGGGAACGAGCAGTACTTC | CSATGTGNEQYF | TRBV20-1 | many | TRBJ2-7 | TRBD1
TGTGCCAGCAGTTTAGGTGGATACCAAGAGACCCAGTACTTC | CASSLGGYQETQYF | TRBV12-3/TRBV12-4 | many | TRBJ2-5 | .
TGTGCCAGCAGCTTGGGGACTGGTTATTCACCCCTCCACTTT | CASSLGTGYSPLHF | TRBV11-2 | many | TRBJ1-6 | .
TGTGCCTGGACGGGGAGACACTCTGGGGCCAACGTCCTGACTTTC | CAWTGRHSGANVLTF | TRBV30 | . | TRBJ2-6 | .
TGCAGTGCCACCTCCTACACCTTC | CSATSYTF | TRBV20-1 | few | TRBJ1-2 | .
TGTGCCACCCTGGGCTCTCGGGAGACCCAGTACTTC | CATLGSRETQYF | TRBV19 | . | TRBJ2-5 | .
TGCAGCGTTGAAGCGGTAGAGACCCAGTACTTC | CSVEAVETQYF | TRBV29-1 | many | TRBJ2-5 | .
TGTGCCAGCAGCTTAAGGCTAAAAGGGGGCACAGATACGCAGTATTTT | CASSLRLKGGTDTQYF | TRBV7-2 | . | TRBJ2-3 | .
TGCGCCAGCAGCCCCCTGGAGACAGCGGGTAGCAATCAGCCCCAGCATTTT | CASSPLETAGSNQPQHF | TRBV4-1 | many | TRBJ1-5 | .
TGTGCCAGCGGCGGGGGTTATAATTCACCCCTCCACTTT | CASGGGYNSPLHF | TRBV6-5 | many | TRBJ1-6 | .
TGCGCCAGCAGCCCGCGGACAGGGGTCGTATACGAGCAGTACTTC | CASSPRTGVVYEQYF | TRBV5-1 | many | TRBJ2-7 | TRBD1
TGCGCCAGCAGCACATGGGTTGGGGCTGAAGCTTTCTTT | CASSTWVGAEAFF | TRBV5-1 | many | TRBJ1-1 | .
TGTGCCAGCAACCTAGACAGGGTCCGGAACGAGCAGTACTTC | CASNLDRVRNEQYF | TRBV6-1 | many | TRBJ2-7 | TRBD1
TGTGCCTGGAGTGGTTGGGGGCCCACTGAAGCTTTCTTT | CAWSGWGPTEAFF | TRBV30 | many | TRBJ1-1 | .